This TCR beta chain emerged from a study of blood T cell repertoires in COVID-19. Study context: COVID-19 samples from acute and convalescent phases originated in the United States, Italy and Spain.

Enrolled through a virtual design, the participants were between roughly 18 and 100 years of age and came from some 26 US areas. Cohorts were based on clinical histories the participants reported. Recovery among Cohort 3 donors was established by two negative PCRs, clearance, or symptom resolution. Produced via immunoSEQ multiplex PCR; TCRdb's table is partial and in-frame only. The data hold about 300,000 clones, with 70% to 90% observed a single time. The CDR3 has 15 amino acids. Germline CDR1 GTSNPN, CDR2 SVGIG (reference sequence). V lost 4 bases and J 4 bases, leaving 17 bases between the germline ends.

The sample was PBMCs or T cells enriched from blood (not recorded which). The origin of this receptor is a woman in her twenties or thirties who had recovered from COVID-19. This rearrangement joins TRBV30 to TRBJ1-3; D perhaps matches TRBD1 (5 bases). The CDR3: CAWTAGYELGNTIYF. CDR3 DNA sequence: TGTGCCTGGACCGCAGGGTATGAGCTGGGAAACACCATATATTTT.